Below are 21 T cell receptor beta chains sequenced from a single sample in a study of blood T cell repertoires in COVID-19. Profiling relied on immunoSEQ multiplex PCR, and the TCRdb table lists in-frame clones only, not all of them. The sample yields around 220,000 clones, roughly 80% seen once. Sequencing was carried out using peripheral blood. The receptor set was obtained from a woman older than 75 with COVID-19, enrolled during active disease.

The chain links TRBV6-1 to TRBJ1-5, with D uncertain. The V and J ends lost 3 bases and 2 bases respectively, with 5 bases between them. Germline CDR1 MNHNS, CDR2 SASEGT. This CDR3 has 13 residues. The CDR3 DNA sequence: TGTGCCAGCAGTGAGGGCGGCAATCAGCCCCAGCATTTT. It translates to CASSEGGNQPQHF.

This sequence joins TRBV2 and TRBJ1-1, with 8 bases that match TRBD1. Trimming took 6 bases from V and 8 from J; bases not matched to a gene: 5. CDR1 and CDR2 (germline): SNHLY, FYNNEI. CDR3 size: 12 residues. CDR3 loop: CASSGRGREAFF. DNA of the CDR3: TGTGCCAGCAGCGGCAGGGGGCGGGAAGCTTTCTTT.

This clone occurred a few times. The chain couples TRBV19 to TRBJ1-1, with D unresolved. V lost 9 bases and J lost 1, with 12 bases in between. CDR3 length equals 13 residues. Looked up from germline, CDR1 is LNHDA and CDR2 is SQIVND (reference sequence). CDR3 sequence: CASSLGRNTEAFF. CDR3 DNA: TGTGCCAGCTCGCTCGGGAGGAACACTGAAGCTTTCTTT.

V usage is TRBV5-1 and J usage is TRBJ2-5; 7 positions agree with TRBD2. The CDR3 loop spans 15 amino acids. The J segment lost 3 bases and the V segment lost 3 bases, leaving 8 bases of the junction unmatched. Germline V gene data show CDR1 as SGHRS and CDR2 as YFSETQ. In DNA form, the CDR3 reads TGCGCCAGCAGCTATAACACCGGGACTAAAGAGACCCAGTACTTC. Encoded protein: CASSYNTGTKETQYF.

This clone was detected only once. V is TRBV7-8 and J is TRBJ2-7; 7 bases line up with TRBD1. The V and J ends lost 5 bases and 9 bases, in that order; junction bases with no gene match: 10. The CDR3 consists of 13 residues. The germline V gene encodes CDR1 SGHVS and CDR2 FQNEAQ. Written as DNA, the CDR3 is TGTGCCAGCAGCCCCAACCGGGACAGAGGGCAGTACTTC. As protein: CASSPNRDRGQYF.

This clone was detected only a few times. The chain has TRBV10-2 and TRBJ2-7, with D perhaps matching TRBD1 (6 bases). The CDR3 contains 14 residues. V gave up 10 bases and J gave up 0 bases, with 16 bases separating them. CDR1 WSHSY and CDR2 SAAADI come from the germline V gene. The CDR3 loop reads CATRQVRSSYEQYF. The CDR3 DNA reads as TGCGCCACCCGACAGGTTCGAAGCTCCTACGAGCAGTACTTC.

The chain is built from TRBV28 and TRBJ1-2; the D gene is possibly TRBD1 (5 bases). Trimming pared 7 bases from V and 5 bases from J, leaving 23 bases between. Germline lookup yields CDR1 MDHEN and CDR2 SYDVKM. The CDR3 totals 16 residues. DNA for the CDR3: TGTGCCAGCACCCCCTCCCCCCCCGGAAGGGGATATGGCTACACCTTC. Amino acid sequence: CASTPSPPGRGYGYTF.

The V and J genes are TRBV7-9 and TRBJ1-1, with 9 bases aligning to TRBD1. Trimming took 4 bases from V and 1 from J; bases not matched to a gene: 4. Per the germline V gene, CDR1 is SEHNR and CDR2 is FQNEAQ (reference sequence). CDR3 length: 15 amino acids. The CDR3 loop reads CASSWGQGGNTEAFF. CDR3 sequence (DNA): TGTGCCAGCAGCTGGGGACAGGGTGGGAACACTGAAGCTTTCTTT. The entire variable domain, with the rest obtained from reference TRBV7-9 and TRBJ1-1, is as follows: DTGVSQNPRHKITKRGQNVTFRCDPISEHNRLYWYRQTLGQGPEFLTYFQNEAQLEKSRLLSDRFSAERPKGSFSTLEIQRTEQGDSAMYLCASSWGQGGNTEAFFGQGTRLTVV.

The chain recombines TRBV6-5 with TRBJ1-1, with 7 bases that match TRBD1. Trimming at V came to 6 bases and at J to 6 bases, leaving 10 bases not matched to a gene. Germline loops: CDR1 MNHEY, CDR2 SVGAGI. The length of the CDR3 is 14 residues. CDR3 loop: CASRTQGGFPEAFF. CDR3 DNA: TGTGCCAGCAGAACCCAGGGGGGTTTCCCTGAAGCTTTCTTT.

The chain uses TRBV2 and TRBJ2-6; 9 bases map to TRBD1. The CDR3 length is 17 residues. The V gene end was trimmed by 6 bases and the J gene end by 10 bases; junction bases not matched to a gene: 16. Germline CDR1 reads SNHLY; CDR2 reads FYNNEI. This CDR3 reads CASRRDRVPSLSNVLTF. In DNA form, the CDR3 reads TGTGCCAGCAGGCGGGACAGGGTTCCTTCTTTATCAAACGTCCTGACTTTC.

The chain couples TRBV6-5 to TRBJ1-2; tentative D call: TRBD1 (6 bases). The CDR3 length is 15 residues. Germline CDR1 and CDR2: MNHEY and SVGAGI. V dropped 6 bases and J dropped 0 bases, with 14 bases sitting between them. The CDR3 DNA follows: TGTGCCAGCAGCGCTAAACAGGGAACTAACTATGGCTACACCTTC. Amino acid sequence: CASSAKQGTNYGYTF.

The chain recombines TRBV19 with TRBJ2-7, with D uncertain. In germline, CDR1 is LNHDA, CDR2 SQIVND (reference sequence). Trimming pared 0 bases from V and 7 bases from J, leaving 16 bases between. This CDR3 comprises 15 residues. The CDR3 region has the DNA TGTGCCAGTAGTATAGATACGGCGCGTCTGCGGGAGCAGTACTTC. Translation gives CASSIDTARLREQYF.

This chain connects TRBV5-1 to TRBJ2-7; TRBD1 matches at 10 bases. The V segment lost 2 bases and the J segment 7 bases; nucleotides outside the gene matches: 9. Germline-derived CDR1 and CDR2 are SGHRS and YFSETQ. The CDR3 loop spans 15 amino acids. CDR3 amino acids: CASSFRTGGTEEQYF. In DNA, the CDR3 is TGCGCCAGCAGCTTTAGGACAGGGGGTACGGAAGAGCAGTACTTC.

With regard to this clone: Other DNA sequences in this specimen translate into the identical CDR3. CDR3: CASSQGQAYEQYF. CDR3 sequence (DNA): TGTGCCAGCAGCCAAGGGCAGGCCTACGAGCAGTACTTC. The V and J genes are TRBV3-1 (or the pseudogene TRBV3-2) and TRBJ2-7, with D hard to call. CDR3 length equals 13 residues. The germline CDR1 and CDR2 sequences are LGHDT and YNNKEL (reference sequence). V lost 1 base and J 2 bases, leaving 6 bases between the germline ends.

The chain is built from TRBV5-4 and TRBJ1-2; no definite D call. Trimming removed 0 bases at V and 2 bases at J, with 5 bases between. This CDR3 has 13 residues. Germline values: CDR1 SGHNT, CDR2 YYREEE (reference sequence). The CDR3: CASSLGGNYGYTF. CDR3 sequence (DNA): TGTGCCAGCAGCTTGGGAGGGAACTATGGCTACACCTTC.

There are a few counts of this clone. The genes are TRBV19 and TRBJ2-4; 8 bases match TRBD1. Germline CDR1 LNHDA, CDR2 SQIVND (reference sequence). Trimming took 5 bases from V and 8 from J; bases not matched to a gene: 17. The CDR3 is 17 residues long. DNA of the CDR3: TGTGCCAGTAGTTCCCGCGAGACAGGGGTTTCTCCGGACATTCAGTACTTC. Translated: CASSSRETGVSPDIQYF.

The rearrangement uses TRBV11-1 and TRBJ2-7; no firm D call. Trimming took 6 bases from V and 2 from J, leaving 14 bases between them. The CDR3 spans 14 residues. CDR1 SGHAT and CDR2 FQDESV come from the germline V gene (reference sequence). The CDR3 region has the DNA TGTGCCAGCAGTTCCAGACTCCAGACCTACGAGCAGTACTTC. Protein: CASSSRLQTYEQYF.

The chain uses TRBV9 and TRBJ2-2, with TRBD2 identical over 10 bases. Losses at the gene ends were 0 bases for V and 5 bases for J; bases not matched to a gene: 4. CDR1 is SGDLS, CDR2 YYNGEE, per germline. CDR3 length: 16 amino acids. The DNA for the CDR3 is TGTGCCAGCAGCGTAGTCGCTAGCGGGAGTACCGGGGAGCTGTTTTTT. This sequence encodes CASSVVASGSTGELFF.

This clone was recorded many times. The chain combines TRBV24-1 with TRBJ2-1, with 9 bases that match TRBD2. The CDR3 sequence is 15 residues long. J was trimmed by 1 base and V by 5 bases; bases with no gene match: 2. The germline V gene encodes CDR1 KGHDR and CDR2 SFDVKD. CDR3 sequence reads: CATSAAGGSYNEQFF. Written as DNA, the CDR3 is TGTGCCACCAGTGCAGCGGGGGGATCCTACAATGAGCAGTTCTTC.

This sequence joins TRBV19 and TRBJ1-2; D call uncertain. Germline CDR1 and CDR2: LNHDA and SQIVND (reference sequence). Trimming took 2 bases from V and 5 from J, leaving 12 bases between them. This CDR3 is 14 amino acids long. CDR3 coding DNA: TGTGCCAGTAGTATAACGGGGAGACGGTATGGCTACACCTTC. It is translated as CASSITGRRYGYTF.

This clone was observed a few times. The chain combines TRBV7-8 with TRBJ1-1, with D possibly being TRBD1 (6 bases). V was cut by 1 base and J by 10 bases, with 10 bases left in between. Germline-derived CDR1 and CDR2 are SGHVS and FQNEAQ. The CDR3 runs 12 residues. CDR3 sequence (DNA): TGTGCCAGCAGCTTAGAAAGAGGGGGAGCTTTCTTT. Protein: CASSLERGGAFF.